Following are 25 T cell receptor beta chains from one sample sequenced in a study of identical twins. TCRdb analysed the 5' RACE reads with MiXCR anew, one entry per CDR3 protein. Of 550,000 to 700,000 distinct CDR3 sequences listed, 21% are singletons. This sample was shared with a second study, whose subject was T cells expressing NK-cell markers.

The material sequenced was PBMCs. Receptor source: a young woman in good health.

In its sample, this clonotype was seen a few times. The J gene is TRBJ2-1, the V gene TRBV5-4; 9 bases are a match to TRBD2. There are 17 residues in the CDR3. Germline V gives CDR1 SGHNT, CDR2 YYREEE (reference sequence). With 2 bases clipped from V and 9 bases from J, the junction kept 15 bases outside the gene matches. Written as DNA, the CDR3 is TGTGCCAGCAGCTTCCCTAGCGGGGCATTAAGTAATGTTGAGCAGTTCTTC. Translated, it gives CASSFPSGALSNVEQFF.

The CDR3 DNA sequence: TGTGCCAGCTCCCCGGGACTCCCCGGGACAGATACGCAGTATTTT. Translation: CASSPGLPGTDTQYF. The chain couples TRBV27 to TRBJ2-3; a possible D gene is TRBD2 (6 bases). V shed 8 bases and J shed 3 bases, with 18 bases lying between them. The CDR3 is 15 residues long. CDR1 and CDR2 (germline): MNHEY, SMNVEV (reference sequence).

The sample holds many counts of this clonotype. This sequence joins TRBV29-1 and TRBJ2-1; D unresolved. Germline CDR1 SQVTM, CDR2 ANQGSEA. With 0 bases removed from V and 0 bases from J, the gap between germline ends came to 12 bases. The CDR3 covers 16 residues. The CDR3 loop is CSVEEGRSSSYNEQFF. CDR3 coding DNA: TGCAGCGTTGAAGAGGGCCGGTCGAGCTCCTACAATGAGCAGTTCTTC.

This clonotype turned up a few times. V usage is TRBV12-3 or TRBV12-4 and J usage is TRBJ2-7, with 9 positions matching TRBD2. Trimming cost V 2 bases and J 2 bases; bases outside gene matches: 4. The CDR3 has 15 amino acids. CDR3 loop: CASSLSRGRAYEQYF. The CDR3 DNA reads TGTGCCAGCAGTTTAAGCCGCGGGAGGGCCTACGAGCAGTACTTC.

The chain has TRBV6-5 and TRBJ2-5; D gene ambiguous. Trimming shortened V by 3 bases and J by 5 bases, and 19 bases separated the two germline ends. Germline V CDR1 and CDR2: MNHEY, SVGAGI. CDR3 size: 16 residues. The CDR3: CASSYWADTESETQYF. DNA for the CDR3: TGTGCCAGCAGTTATTGGGCAGACACCGAGAGTGAGACCCAGTACTTC.

This clonotype was observed a few times. This sequence joins TRBV20-1 and TRBJ2-5; D might be TRBD1 (6 bases). The germline V and J ends were trimmed by 0 bases and 4 bases, with 15 bases remaining between them. The V gene's germline CDR1 is DFQATT and CDR2 SNEGSKA (reference sequence). This CDR3 is built from 15 residues. The CDR3 nucleotides read TGCAGTGCTAGAGACCCCGCTAGGGGGTTAGAGACCCAGTACTTC. This codes for CSARDPARGLETQYF.

CDR3: CASSVSHYNEQFF. For the CDR3, the DNA is TGTGCCAGCAGCGTTTCTCACTACAATGAGCAGTTCTTC. The chain is built from TRBV7-9 and TRBJ2-1; D remains unclear. Germline loops: CDR1 SEHNR, CDR2 FQNEAQ (reference sequence). The CDR3 extends over 13 amino acids. Trimming took 5 bases from V and 3 from J, leaving 8 bases between them.

Ten or more counts support this clonotype. The CDR3 nucleotides read TGTGCCAGCGAGGGGAACACTGAAGCTTTCTTT. Its translation is CASEGNTEAFF. The chain links TRBV6-5 to TRBJ1-1; D unclear. There are 11 residues in the CDR3. With 8 bases removed from V and 1 base from J, the gap between germline ends came to 5 bases. Germline V gene lookup returns CDR1 MNHEY and CDR2 SVGAGI.

This clonotype occurred a few times. V and J are TRBV18 and TRBJ1-5, with TRBD1 identical over 10 bases. Germline trimming cut 5 bases from V and 9 bases from J; bases unmatched to any gene: 7. The CDR3 is made up of 14 amino acids. From germline, CDR1 is KGHSH and CDR2 LQKENI. In nucleotides, the CDR3 is TGTGCCAGCTCAGCCGGACAGGGGGTAGGGCCCCAGCATTTT. Protein sequence: CASSAGQGVGPQHF.

Only a few counts were recorded for this clonotype. The rearrangement links TRBV20-1 to TRBJ2-3; D remains unclear. The CDR3 length is 11 residues. The V end was cut by 6 bases, the J end by 5 bases, with 9 bases between. Germline V lookup: CDR1 DFQATT, CDR2 SNEGSKA (reference sequence). CDR3 in amino acids: CSATPIDTQYF. The CDR3 bases are TGCAGTGCCACTCCCATAGATACGCAGTATTTT.

The chain links TRBV29-1 to TRBJ1-1, with D possibly being TRBD1 (6 bases). Trimming took off 5 bases at V and 1 base at J, with 8 bases between the two ends. The CDR3 loop spans 12 amino acids. From germline, CDR1 is SQVTM and CDR2 ANQGSEA. CDR3 sequence: CSVWGQNTEAFF. Written as DNA, the CDR3 is TGCAGCGTTTGGGGACAGAACACTGAAGCTTTCTTT.

The CDR3 sequence: CASRRTGWSEQYF. For the CDR3, the DNA is TGTGCCAGCAGGAGGACAGGGTGGAGCGAGCAGTACTTC. This sequence joins TRBV25-1 and TRBJ2-7; 8 positions match TRBD1. The V segment lost 6 bases and the J segment 6 bases; nucleotides outside the gene matches: 7. The germline V gene encodes CDR1 MGHDK and CDR2 SYGVNS. This CDR3 region has 13 residues.

This clonotype came up a few times. This sequence joins TRBV6-2 or TRBV6-3 and TRBJ2-1; D possibly corresponds to TRBD2 (5 bases). Germline loops: CDR1 MNHEY, CDR2 SVGEGT. This CDR3 has 13 amino acids. The V and J ends lost 7 bases and 4 bases respectively, with 11 bases between them. CDR3: CASKETMYNEQFF. CDR3 DNA sequence: TGTGCCAGCAAGGAGACTATGTACAATGAGCAGTTCTTC.

V gene TRBV7-9 combines with J gene TRBJ2-3; D might be TRBD2 (6 bases). Germline lookup yields CDR1 SEHNR and CDR2 FQNEAQ (reference sequence). V was shortened by 5 bases and J by 0 bases, with 15 bases between the two germline ends. The CDR3 length is 16 residues. The CDR3 region is CASSPAGPISTDTQYF. DNA for the CDR3: TGTGCCAGCAGCCCCGCGGGACCCATAAGCACAGATACGCAGTATTTT.

The chain has TRBV29-1 and TRBJ2-6; 7 positions agree with TRBD1. The germline V gene has CDR1 SQVTM and CDR2 ANQGSEA. Trimming at V came to 2 bases and at J to 0 bases, leaving 7 bases not matched to a gene. There are 17 residues in the CDR3. Here the CDR3 DNA reads TGCAGCGTTGAAAGCCGGCAGGGGGACTCTGGGGCCAACGTCCTGACTTTC. Translated: CSVESRQGDSGANVLTF.

V is TRBV21-1 and J is TRBJ1-1; TRBD1, the table's D call, lacks a check against the DNA. TRBV21-1 constitutes a pseudogene. CDR3 length equals 17 residues. The CDR3 protein is CASSKAGTGVNNTEAFF. The CDR3 coding sequence is TGTGCCAGCAGCAAAGCTGGGACAGGGGTGAATAACACTGAAGCTTTCTTT.

Only a few counts were recorded for this clonotype. This sequence joins TRBV20-1 and TRBJ2-2, with TRBD2 as a possible D gene (6 bases). The germline V gene has CDR1 DFQATT and CDR2 SNEGSKA (reference sequence). The CDR3 runs 12 residues. V lost 3 bases and J 7 bases, leaving 9 bases between the germline ends. CDR3 DNA: TGCAGTGCTAGTCGGGGGAGCGGGGAGCTGTTTTTT. Translating it yields CSASRGSGELFF.

The chain couples TRBV5-1 to TRBJ2-7; D ambiguous. This CDR3 spans 13 amino acids. The germline V and J ends were trimmed by 4 bases and 3 bases, with 11 bases remaining between them. Germline-derived CDR1 and CDR2 are SGHRS and YFSETQ. CDR3 sequence reads: CASSPTPGYEQYF. The CDR3 bases are TGCGCCAGCAGCCCGACACCCGGCTACGAGCAGTACTTC.

Only a few counts were recorded for this clonotype. The gene calls are TRBV18 and TRBJ2-2; TRBD1 aligns across 7 bases. Germline V gene lookup returns CDR1 KGHSH and CDR2 LQKENI. The V gene end was trimmed by 1 base and the J gene end by 7 bases; junction bases not matched to a gene: 6. CDR3 length: 15 amino acids. In nucleotides, the CDR3 is TGTGCCAGCTCACCACAGGGGGCAACTGTCGGGGAGCTGTTTTTT. This gives the protein CASSPQGATVGELFF. Full variable domain (outside the CDR3, taken from reference TRBV18 and TRBJ2-2): NAGVMQNPRHLVRRRGQEARLRCSPMKGHSHVYWYRQLPEEGLKFMVYLQKENIIDESGMPKERFSAEFPKEGPSILRIQQVVRGDSAAYFCASSPQGATVGELFFGEGSRLTVL.

This clonotype has a handful of counts. The V gene is TRBV10-3, the J gene TRBJ2-1; a possible D gene is TRBD1 (5 bases). Trimming stripped 0 bases from V and 10 bases from J, with 19 bases between. CDR1 and CDR2 (germline): ENHRY, SYGVKD. This CDR3 has 16 amino acids. In nucleotides, the CDR3 is TGTGCCATCAGTGAGTCTAAGGGGATAAAACTCAGGGAGCAGTTCTTC. Its translation is CAISESKGIKLREQFF.

This clonotype was seen ten or more times. J is TRBJ2-1 and V is TRBV9; D ambiguous. With 0 bases removed from V and 3 bases from J, the gap between germline ends came to 4 bases. This CDR3 region has 13 residues. The germline gives CDR1 SGDLS, CDR2 YYNGEE. Written as DNA, the CDR3 is TGTGCCAGCAGCGTAGGGGTCTACAATGAGCAGTTCTTC. Translated: CASSVGVYNEQFF.

J is TRBJ2-1 and V is TRBV20-1, with D possibly being TRBD2 (5 bases). Looked up from germline, CDR1 is DFQATT and CDR2 is SNEGSKA (reference sequence). The CDR3 consists of 16 residues. V was trimmed by 4 bases and J by 4 bases, leaving 20 bases between them. CDR3 in amino acids: CSAKSWLAGLYNEQFF. The CDR3 DNA reads as TGCAGTGCTAAATCATGGCTAGCCGGTTTGTACAATGAGCAGTTCTTC.

This rearrangement joins TRBV19 to TRBJ1-1, with D possibly being TRBD1 (5 bases). The CDR3 spans 13 residues. The V gene lost 9 bases and the J gene lost 1 base, with 12 bases spanning the gap. Germline V gene sequence: CDR1 LNHDA, CDR2 SQIVND (reference sequence). The CDR3 sequence: CASTDSPNTEAFF. The DNA of the CDR3 is TGTGCCAGCACTGACAGCCCGAACACTGAAGCTTTCTTT.

This clonotype has a handful of counts. CDR3 sequence (DNA): TGTGCCAGCAGTTTAGCGAGGGTCCAGATCACAGATACGCAGTATTTT. Translating it yields CASSLARVQITDTQYF. The gene calls are TRBV12-3 or TRBV12-4 and TRBJ2-3; a weak D match, TRBD2 (5 bases). Trimming took 0 bases from V and 2 from J, leaving 12 bases between them. The CDR3 spans 16 residues.

This chain connects TRBV20-1 to TRBJ2-1; TRBD2 matches 11 bases. J lost 3 bases, V lost 1 base, and 8 bases had no gene match. Per germline, CDR1 DFQATT and CDR2 SNEGSKA (reference sequence). The CDR3 is 17 amino acids. This CDR3 reads CSARGDSGRAFYNEQFF. In DNA, the CDR3 is TGCAGTGCTAGAGGGGATAGCGGGAGGGCGTTCTACAATGAGCAGTTCTTC.